This T cell receptor (beta chain) was identified during a study of blood T cell repertoires in COVID-19. Under the authors' procedure: The authors estimated nucleated cell counts from reference gene primer amplification. Sequencing used immunoSEQ multiplex PCR; TCRdb keeps in-frame clones, though not all of them. Clonal size and the V and J genes are those of that table, whereas D and trimming came from the DNA. The sample records fewer than 300,000 clones, approximately 90% being singletons. Cohort assignment relied on participant-reported clinical history. The germline gives CDR1 SGHKS, CDR2 YYEKEE (reference sequence). With 4 bases clipped from V and 4 bases from J, the junction kept 8 bases outside the gene matches. This CDR3 is 16 amino acids long.

The J gene is TRBJ2-5, the V gene TRBV5-5; the match to TRBD1 covers 12 bases. The sample was PBMCs or T cells enriched from blood (not recorded which). The TCR sequence derives from a man younger than 35 who had recovered from COVID-19. CDR3 nucleotide sequence: TGTGCCAGCAGCCGGATTAGGGACAGGGGGCTAGAGACCCAGTACTTC. This translates into CASSRIRDRGLETQYF.